This is a list of T cell receptor beta chains from one sample in a study of T cells after yellow fever vaccination. In TCRdb, the 5' RACE reads were re-called with MiXCR into one record per CDR3 protein. The sample records more than 250,000 distinct CDR3 sequences, around 7% being singletons. This specimen was PBMCs, taken approximately 40 days after the first yellow fever vaccination. The receptor source for this set is a man aged 18-30 years who received the YFV17D yellow fever vaccine. Both conserved end residues are part of each CDR3. A D gene is named only where the DNA matches it firmly. Rows may omit the clone size; those that give it use once, few, many or a size class.

>TRBV5-4|TRBJ2-5|few|TRBD1
CASSRTGEETQYF
TGTGCCAGCAGCCGGACAGGGGAAGAGACCCAGTACTTC
>TRBV15|TRBJ1-2|few|NA
CATASRRTNYGYTF
TGTGCCACCGCAAGCAGGCGTACTAACTATGGCTACACCTTC
>TRBV9|TRBJ2-5|few|NA
CASSVDKQETQYF
TGTGCCAGCAGCGTAGACAAACAAGAGACCCAGTACTTC
>TRBV7-9|TRBJ2-1|few|NA
CASSLSHNSYNEQFF
TGTGCCAGCAGCTTATCCCATAACTCCTACAATGAGCAGTTCTTC
>TRBV7-9|TRBJ1-1|NA|NA
CASTLGTLNTEAFF
TGTGCCAGCACCCTCGGGACCTTGAACACTGAAGCTTTCTTT
>TRBV5-1|TRBJ2-2|NA|NA
CASSLASGSGELFF
TGCGCCAGCAGCTTGGCCTCGGGGTCCGGGGAGCTGTTTTTT
>TRBV2|TRBJ2-1|NA|NA
CASTGGVVLDEQFF
TGTGCCAGCACTGGAGGGGTGGTACTCGATGAGCAGTTCTTC
>TRBV7-9|TRBJ2-5|NA|NA
CASRMGQGSPAETQYF
TGTGCCAGCAGAATGGGGCAAGGCAGCCCTGCAGAGACCCAGTACTTC
>TRBV7-2|TRBJ2-3|many|TRBD2
CASSPGLAGSSTDTQYF
TGTGCCAGCAGCCCGGGACTAGCGGGGTCTAGCACAGATACGCAGTATTTT
>TRBV29-1|TRBJ1-1|few|NA
CSVTGPNTEAFF
TGCAGCGTGACAGGACCGAACACTGAAGCTTTCTTT
>TRBV2|TRBJ2-5|few|NA
CASSSQGHHQETQYF
TGTGCCAGCAGTTCGCAGGGGCACCACCAAGAGACCCAGTACTTC
>TRBV5-1|TRBJ2-1|medium-sized|TRBD1
CASSFSGTGNNEQFF
TGCGCCAGCAGCTTTTCCGGGACAGGGAACAATGAGCAGTTCTTC
>TRBV29-1|TRBJ2-2|few|TRBD2
CSVDSGGFNTGELFF
TGCAGCGTTGACAGCGGGGGGTTTAACACCGGGGAGCTGTTTTTT
>TRBV12-3/TRBV12-4|TRBJ1-1|NA|NA
CASSLDRAEAFF
TGTGCCAGCAGTTTAGACAGAGCTGAAGCTTTCTTT
>TRBV7-8|TRBJ2-2|few|TRBD1
CASSYQGAVPGELFF
TGTGCCAGCAGCTACCAGGGGGCGGTTCCCGGGGAGCTGTTTTTT
>TRBV4-2|TRBJ2-3|NA|TRBD2
CASSQDGTSGSDTQYF
TGTGCCAGCAGCCAAGATGGGACTAGTGGTAGCGATACGCAGTATTTT
>TRBV7-3|TRBJ2-1|NA|TRBD2
CASKKGGGDNEQFF
TGTGCCAGCAAGAAGGGCGGGGGAGACAATGAGCAGTTCTTC
>TRBV5-1|TRBJ2-3|few|TRBD1
CASSFRGRTGLDTQYF
TGCGCCAGCAGCTTTAGGGGCCGGACAGGGTTAGATACGCAGTATTTT
>TRBV16|TRBJ1-5|NA|NA
CASSQFHTSNQPQHF
TGTGCCAGCAGCCAATTCCATACAAGCAATCAGCCCCAGCATTTT
>TRBV12-3/TRBV12-4|TRBJ1-4|NA|TRBD1
CASSQGGQEKLFF
TGTGCCAGCAGCCAGGGGGGCCAGGAAAAACTGTTTTTT
>TRBV19|TRBJ2-1|many|TRBD2
CASSTSGGQQFF
TGTGCCAGTAGTACATCGGGGGGGCAACAGTTCTTC
>TRBV29-1|TRBJ1-1|NA|NA
CSVRPMNTEAFF
TGCAGCGTCCGACCCATGAACACTGAAGCTTTCTTT
>TRBV5-1|TRBJ1-5|few|NA
CASSLGDRQPQHF
TGCGCCAGCAGCTTGGGAGATCGTCAGCCCCAGCATTTT